This T cell receptor (beta chain) was recovered during a study of blood T cell repertoires in COVID-19. Only in-frame clones appear in the TCRdb table, and some are missing; sequencing was by immunoSEQ multiplex PCR. Here the sample spans roughly 34,000 clones, 75% to 85% being singletons. Sequencing was carried out using peripheral blood. The sequence was obtained from a man at least 80 years old with active COVID-19.

The CDR3 spells CASSDGGGSNQPQHF. The CDR3, as DNA: TGTGCCAGCAGTGACGGGGGGGGAAGCAATCAGCCCCAGCATTTT. The V gene is TRBV25-1, the J gene TRBJ1-5, with D perhaps matching TRBD1 (5 bases). This CDR3 is 15 amino acids long. Trimming pared 3 bases from V and 1 base from J, leaving 10 bases between. From germline, CDR1 is MGHDK and CDR2 SYGVNS.